The sequence of this T cell receptor beta chain was determined in a study of response to subunit inactivated influenza vaccine (dated by TCRdb to about 2018). Turning to the overall study: Deep quantitative T cell receptor repertoire profiling was used in the study to track responses to a trivalent subunit inactivated influenza vaccine.

This clonotype has only a few counts. Its antigen target is currently unknown. Base qualities are not provided; no much larger clone lies one nucleotide away. Relative to germline, V is 5 bases shorter and J is 2 bases shorter, with 16 bases between their ends. The CDR1 and CDR2 encoded by the germline V gene (reference sequence) are SEHNR and FQNEAQ. The CDR3 has 15 amino acids, counting the end cysteine and phenylalanine. The sequence is cut down to CDR3 DNA, 45 bases in frame from base 1. Summary of the overall study and its limitations: The authors suggested that each seasonal influenza vaccination may recruit only a limited number of new T cells.

Library generation was performed with RT-PCR. For sequencing, an Illumina HiSeq 2500 was employed. The raw public reads went through TCRdb reprocessing: fastp at Q25, MiXCR clone calling, in-frame beta chains kept. Rows are combined by CDR3 protein, so each entry shows the most common genes and DNA. This sample is represented by 550,000 to 800,000 distinct CDR3 sequences; over 11% of them were singletons. Roughly 6.4% of the sample lies in the top ten. The chain is encoded by TRBV7-9 joined to TRBJ2-7; the D gene assignment is perhaps TRBD1 or TRBD2, with each matching 5 bases. The receptor's source is a man aged 50-60 years who received an inactivated influenza vaccine. Donor details come from another sample of the same person, matched by shared clones. The sequenced sample was PBMCs from blood, obtained around 15 days before vaccination. The CDR3 region reads CASSPPGPRAYEQYF. At the DNA level, the sequence is TGTGCCAGCAGCCCACCGGGACCGCGTGCCTACGAGCAGTACTTC.